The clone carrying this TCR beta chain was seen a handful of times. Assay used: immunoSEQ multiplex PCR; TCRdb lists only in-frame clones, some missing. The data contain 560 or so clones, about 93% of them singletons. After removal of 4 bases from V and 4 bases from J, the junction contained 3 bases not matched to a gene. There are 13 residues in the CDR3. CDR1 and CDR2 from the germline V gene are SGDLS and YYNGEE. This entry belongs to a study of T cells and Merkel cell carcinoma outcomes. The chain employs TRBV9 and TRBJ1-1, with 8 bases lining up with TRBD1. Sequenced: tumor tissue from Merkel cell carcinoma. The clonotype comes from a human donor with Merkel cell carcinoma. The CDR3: CASSIDRGTEAFF. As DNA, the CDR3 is TGTGCCAGCAGCATTGACAGGGGCACTGAAGCTTTCTTT. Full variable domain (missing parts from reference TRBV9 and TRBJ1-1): DSGVTQTPKHLITATGQRVTLRCSPRSGDLSVYWYQQSLDQGLQFLIQYYNGEERAKGNILERFSAQQFPDLHSELNLSSLELGDSALYFCASSIDRGTEAFFGQGTRLTVV.